The 21 T cell receptor beta chains below were found in one sample sequenced in a study of early T cells in non-severe SARS-CoV-2 infection. Using its own MiXCR run on the 5' RACE reads, TCRdb lists one record per CDR3 protein. The top ten clones hold roughly 3.7% of a sample with 69,000 or so distinct CDR3 sequences, roughly 4.6% of them seen once. The sequences come from whole blood, collected at baseline. These TCRs come from an adult who was a healthcare worker with PCR-confirmed SARS-CoV-2 infection or an uninfected control (not recorded which). The donor label of this sample is uncertain.

This rearrangement joins TRBV4-3 to TRBJ1-1; tentative D call: TRBD1 (5 bases). Trimming removed 3 bases at V and 5 bases at J, with 7 bases between. This CDR3 is built from 12 residues. Germline V gene sequence: CDR1 LGHNA, CDR2 YSLEER. The CDR3 region has the DNA TGCGCCAGCAGCCAGAAGGGGACTGAAGCTTTCTTT. This translates into CASSQKGTEAFF.

V usage is TRBV7-2 and J usage is TRBJ1-3; no firm D call. CDR3 length: 19 residues. The V gene's germline CDR1 is SGHTA and CDR2 FQGNSA. Trimming removed 3 bases at V and 4 bases at J, with 25 bases between. The CDR3 DNA follows: TGTGCCAGCAGCTTTTGGTTGGAAGGTACCCCCTCGTCGGGAAACACCATATATTTT. Translating it yields CASSFWLEGTPSSGNTIYF.

This clonotype has at least ten counts. The chain recombines TRBV11-2 with TRBJ2-5, with TRBD2 matching over 13 bases. J lost 3 bases, V lost 4 bases, and 8 bases had no gene match. The CDR3 loop spans 17 amino acids. CDR1 and CDR2 from the germline V gene are SGHAT and FQNNGV. CDR3 region: CASSSRGTSGNKETQYF. CDR3 coding DNA: TGTGCCAGCAGCTCTCGGGGGACTAGCGGGAATAAAGAGACCCAGTACTTC. Drawing the rest from reference TRBV11-2 and TRBJ2-5, the complete variable domain is EAGVAQSPRYKIIEKRQSVAFWCNPISGHATLYWYQQILGQGPKLLIQFQNNGVVDDSQLPKDRFSAERLKGVDSTLKIQPAKLEDSAVYLCASSSRGTSGNKETQYFGPGTRLLVL.

There are many counts of this clonotype. The V call is TRBV6-4, the J call TRBJ2-1; D gene ambiguous. This CDR3 spans 12 amino acids. The V and J ends lost 2 bases and 4 bases respectively, with 3 bases between them. CDR1 and CDR2 from the germline V gene are MRHNA and SNTAGT. The CDR3 sequence is CASSDRYNEQFF. DNA of the CDR3: TGTGCCAGCAGTGACAGATACAATGAGCAGTTCTTC.

This clonotype was seen a few times. This sequence joins TRBV29-1 and TRBJ2-1; 7 nucleotides agree with TRBD2. This CDR3 comprises 14 residues. Germline-derived CDR1 and CDR2 are SQVTM and ANQGSEA. J lost 7 bases, V lost 3 bases, and 9 bases had no gene match. The CDR3 spells CSVEGRGSRNEQFF. The CDR3 region has the DNA TGCAGCGTTGAGGGGCGGGGGAGTAGGAATGAGCAGTTCTTC.

At least ten counts were recorded for this clonotype. This chain uses TRBV20-1 with TRBJ1-2; a possible D gene is TRBD1 (6 bases). The CDR3 has 15 residues. V was pared by 6 bases and J by 4 bases, with 21 bases between. Germline V gene lookup returns CDR1 DFQATT and CDR2 SNEGSKA (reference sequence). For the CDR3, the DNA is TGCAGTGCCAAGGCCAGGGGAATCCCCACCTATGGCTACACCTTC. Its translation: CSAKARGIPTYGYTF.

This clonotype was detected only a few times. V gene TRBV3-1 combines with J gene TRBJ2-1; D call uncertain. The CDR3 extends over 16 amino acids. The V and J ends lost 4 bases and 0 bases respectively, with 13 bases between them. Germline V lookup: CDR1 LGHDT, CDR2 YNNKEL (reference sequence). CDR3 nucleotide sequence: TGTGCCAGCAGCCCCACTGGGTCAGGCTCCTACAATGAGCAGTTCTTC. As protein: CASSPTGSGSYNEQFF.

As to this clonotype: Since a much larger clone is just one base distant, this may be a read error. The chain has TRBV11-2 and TRBJ2-7; D is unresolved. Per the germline V gene, CDR1 is SGHAT and CDR2 is FQNNGV. This CDR3 region has 15 residues. The CDR3 DNA reads TGTGCCTGCAGCTTAGACGAAGGGATAAGCTACGAGCAGTACTTC. Its translation is CACSLDEGISYEQYF.

This clonotype was found many times. CDR3 amino acids: CASSSRGDLNSPLHF. The CDR3 nucleotides are TGTGCCAGCAGCTCACGGGGTGATCTTAATTCACCCCTCCACTTT. The chain links TRBV7-3 to TRBJ1-6; D is ambiguous. Trimming pared 4 bases from V and 6 bases from J, leaving 13 bases between. Germline V gives CDR1 SGHTA, CDR2 FQGTGA. The CDR3 totals 15 residues.

This clonotype has a handful of counts. The chain joins TRBV7-2 to TRBJ2-1; TRBD1 might be the D (5 bases). CDR3 length equals 13 residues. The ends were cut back, 1 base at V and 7 bases at J, with 8 bases in the middle. Germline V CDR1 and CDR2: SGHTA, FQGNSA. The CDR3 reads CASSLVAGNEQFF. CDR3 sequence (DNA): TGTGCCAGCAGCTTAGTGGCAGGGAATGAGCAGTTCTTC.

This clonotype was counted many times. The chain uses TRBV5-1 and TRBJ1-6; 10 bases fit TRBD1. The J segment lost 9 bases and the V segment lost 0 bases, leaving 9 bases of the junction unmatched. The germline V gene encodes CDR1 SGHRS and CDR2 YFSETQ. The CDR3 runs to 17 residues. For the CDR3, the DNA is TGCGCCAGCAGCTTGGAGGGACCGGGACAGGGGATTTCACCCCTCCACTTT. It encodes CASSLEGPGQGISPLHF.

This clonotype has a count of ten or more. J is TRBJ1-6 and V is TRBV30; D is unclear. This CDR3 is 14 amino acids long. Germline lookup yields CDR1 GTSNPN and CDR2 SVGIG (reference sequence). V was pared by 0 bases and J by 5 bases, with 8 bases between. CDR3 nucleotide sequence: TGTGCCTGGAGTGTAGGTGAGGATAATTCACCCCTCCACTTT. It codes for CAWSVGEDNSPLHF.

This clonotype was found many times. The CDR3: CASNGMGLQETQYF. CDR3 DNA sequence: TGTGCCAGCAACGGGATGGGGTTACAAGAGACCCAGTACTTC. This chain links TRBV5-6 with TRBJ2-5; perhaps TRBD2 as D (5 bases). The V end lost 6 bases, the J end lost 2 bases, and 14 bases lay between the germline ends. Germline assignment: CDR1 SGHDT and CDR2 YYEEEE. The CDR3 totals 14 residues.

There are a few counts of this clonotype. The CDR3 bases are TGTGCCCGACAGGGGACGGGGATCTACGAGCAGTACTTC. Translating gives CARQGTGIYEQYF. The chain is built from TRBV2 and TRBJ2-7; 8 positions match TRBD1. CDR3 length equals 13 residues. V dropped 11 bases and J dropped 3; count of bases not matched to a gene: 9. CDR1 SNHLY and CDR2 FYNNEI come from the germline V gene.

The rearrangement links TRBV7-3 to TRBJ2-3; maybe TRBD2 (5 bases). Trimming stripped 6 bases from V and 1 base from J, with 20 bases between. Germline CDR1 and CDR2: SGHTA and FQGTGA. The CDR3 is 17 residues long. As DNA, the CDR3 is TGTGCCAGCAGTTCAACCCCGGGGTTCTCGGGCACAGATACGCAGTATTTT. Encoded protein: CASSSTPGFSGTDTQYF.

This clonotype has more than one count but fewer than ten. The rearrangement joins TRBV10-3 to TRBJ1-6; the D is unclear. The CDR3 length is 15 residues. The germline gives CDR1 ENHRY, CDR2 SYGVKD. V was cut by 3 bases and J by 2 bases, with 8 bases left in between. The CDR3 bases are TGTGCCATCAGTGAAGGCTACCCCTATAATTCACCCCTCCACTTT. Translation gives CAISEGYPYNSPLHF.

In this sample, this clonotype turned up many times. The chain recombines TRBV4-2 with TRBJ2-7; 9 nucleotides agree with TRBD1. Germline assignment: CDR1 LGHNA and CDR2 YNFKEQ. Unmatched junction bases numbered 4, after V lost 0 bases and J lost 1 base. The CDR3 sequence is 16 residues long. As DNA, the CDR3 is TGTGCCAGCAGCCAAGAGGGACAGGGAAGTTCCTACGAGCAGTACTTC. Its translation is CASSQEGQGSSYEQYF.

In this sample, this clonotype turned up many times. V and J are TRBV7-2 and TRBJ2-5, with 14 bases identical to TRBD2. The CDR3 has 16 amino acids. Unmatched junction bases numbered 7, after V lost 5 bases and J lost 5 bases. Germline loops: CDR1 SGHTA, CDR2 FQGNSA. This CDR3 is CASSLGLAGGLETQYF. CDR3 sequence (DNA): TGTGCCAGCAGCCTAGGACTAGCGGGGGGTCTGGAGACCCAGTACTTC.

This clonotype was picked up many times. A read error may produce the germline difference seen at one junction end. The chain links TRBV12-3 or TRBV12-4 to TRBJ1-1; D not resolved. This CDR3 spans 14 amino acids. CDR3 loop: CASSLGLANAEAFF. The DNA for the CDR3 is TGTGCCAGCAGTTTAGGGCTGGCGAACGCTGAAGCTTTCTTT.

The sample holds many counts of this clonotype. The V gene is TRBV6-5, the J gene TRBJ1-1, with D uncertain. Germline V lookup: CDR1 MNHEY, CDR2 SVGAGI. The V end was cut by 7 bases, the J end by 5 bases, with 8 bases between. This CDR3 contains 11 residues. The CDR3 is CASKERTEAFF. In nucleotides, the CDR3 is TGTGCCAGCAAGGAGAGAACTGAAGCTTTCTTT.

This chain links TRBV28 with TRBJ1-1, with a possible D match to TRBD1 (5 bases). The germline gives CDR1 MDHEN, CDR2 SYDVKM. V lost 7 bases and J 4 bases, leaving 16 bases between the germline ends. This CDR3 comprises 14 residues. Here the CDR3 reads CASILPGGGTEAFF. The CDR3 nucleotides read TGTGCCAGCATCCTCCCGGGGGGAGGCACTGAAGCTTTCTTT.